This TCR beta chain was recovered during a study of tumor and adjacent non-tumor tissue in lung cancer. Study results and caveats: In normal lung, the top 100 clones were significantly more dominant than in tumor. Higher tumor TCR diversity was associated with shorter survival.

A note on this clonotype: Its target is not known.

The V segment lost 4 bases and the J segment 1 base; nucleotides outside the gene matches: 10. Germline V gives CDR1 SGHRS, CDR2 YFSETQ. The CDR3 covers 17 residues. RNA was extracted from bulk tissue without any cell sorting. More than 3 cm separated this lung sample from the edge of the tumor. Three rounds of nested PCR, following a modified ARM-PCR protocol, produced the TCRbeta library. TCRdb passed the multiplex PCR reads through MiXCR, listing each CDR3 protein once. The sample records around 40,000 distinct CDR3 sequences, roughly 60% being singletons. The V gene is TRBV5-1, the J gene TRBJ2-2; 7 nucleotides align to TRBD2. Source material: distant non-tumor lung tissue. This receptor was obtained from a man in his fifties with non-small cell lung cancer. CDR3 nucleotide sequence: TGCGCCAGCAGCCTCATCGGCGGGAGTCTGAACACCGGGGAGCTGTTTTTT. Protein: CASSLIGGSLNTGELFF.